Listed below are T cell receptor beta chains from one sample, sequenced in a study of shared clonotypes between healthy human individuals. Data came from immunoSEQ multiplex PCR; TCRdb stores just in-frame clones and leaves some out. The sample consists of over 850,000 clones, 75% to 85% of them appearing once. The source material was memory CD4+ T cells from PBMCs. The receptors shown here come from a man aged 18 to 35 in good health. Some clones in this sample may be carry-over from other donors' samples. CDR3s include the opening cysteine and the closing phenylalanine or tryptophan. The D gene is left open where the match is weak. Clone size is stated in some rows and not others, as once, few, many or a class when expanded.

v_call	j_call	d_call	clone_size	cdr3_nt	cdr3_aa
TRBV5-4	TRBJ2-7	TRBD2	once	TGTGCCAGCAGCTCCCCGGGGGGGGGCTGGGGGGGCGAGCAGTACTTC	CASSSPGGGWGGEQYF
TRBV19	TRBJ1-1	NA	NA	TGTGCCAGTAGTACGGGAGGAAACACTGAAGCTTTCTTT	CASSTGGNTEAFF
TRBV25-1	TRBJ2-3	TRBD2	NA	TGTGCCAGCAGTGACACCCGGACTAGCGGGAGGCCCAGAGATACGCAGTATTTT	CASSDTRTSGRPRDTQYF
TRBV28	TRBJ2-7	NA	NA	TGTGCCAGCAGTTTATATGCCCCGGGCTACGAGCAGTACTTC	CASSLYAPGYEQYF
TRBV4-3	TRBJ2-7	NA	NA	TGCGCCAGCAGCCAAGATGACGCCGGGACACCCTATTTGGAGCAGTACTTC	CASSQDDAGTPYLEQYF
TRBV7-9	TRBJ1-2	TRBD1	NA	TGTGCCAGCAGCGTGACAGGGGGCGACGGCTACACCTTC	CASSVTGGDGYTF
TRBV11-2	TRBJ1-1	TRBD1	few	TGTGCCAGCAGCTCTACGACAGGGAGAGTACCTGAAGCTTTCTTT	CASSSTTGRVPEAFF
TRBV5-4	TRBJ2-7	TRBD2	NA	TGTGCCAGCAGCCGATTAGCGGGAGGCTCCTACGAGCAGTACTTC	CASSRLAGGSYEQYF
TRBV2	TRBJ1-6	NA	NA	TGTGCCAGCATATTTATGGGAGGGCATTCACCCCTCCACTTT	CASIFMGGHSPLHF
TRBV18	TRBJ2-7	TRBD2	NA	TGTGCCAGCTCACCGGGACTAGCGGGAGGTTACGAGCAGTACTTC	CASSPGLAGGYEQYF
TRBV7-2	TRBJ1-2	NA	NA	TGTGCCAGCACCCAGACCAGGGAGGGCTATGGCTACACCTTC	CASTQTREGYGYTF
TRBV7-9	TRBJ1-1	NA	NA	TGTGCCAGCAGCTTTCGGGGACGGGGGCTGAACACTGAAGCTTTCTTT	CASSFRGRGLNTEAFF
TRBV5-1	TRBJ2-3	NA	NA	TGCGCCAGCAGCTTGGTTGGAGATACGCAGTATTTT	CASSLVGDTQYF
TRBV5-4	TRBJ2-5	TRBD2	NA	TGTGCCAGCAGCAGTCCGGGACTAGCGATGAATGGGGCCCAGTACTTC	CASSSPGLAMNGAQYF
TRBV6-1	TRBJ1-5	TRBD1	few	TGTGCCAGCAGCCCGGGACAGGGGCTTCAGCCCCAGCATTTT	CASSPGQGLQPQHF
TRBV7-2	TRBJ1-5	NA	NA	TGTGCCAGCAGCTTATCGGGCTTAGGTAACCAGCCCCAGCATTTT	CASSLSGLGNQPQHF
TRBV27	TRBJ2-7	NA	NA	TGTGCCAGCAGTCCCCTTAGGGGGTTCGAGCAGTACTTC	CASSPLRGFEQYF
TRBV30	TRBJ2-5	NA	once	TGTGCCTGGACCGTAGGAGGGGGCTGGGAGACCCAGTACTTC	CAWTVGGGWETQYF
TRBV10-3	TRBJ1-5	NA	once	TGTGCCATCAGTGGACGGATTAATCAGCCCCAGCATTTT	CAISGRINQPQHF
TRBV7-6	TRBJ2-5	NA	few	TGTGCCAGCAGCTTAAGTCCGGGGGAGACCCAGTACTTC	CASSLSPGETQYF
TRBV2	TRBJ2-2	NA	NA	TGTGCCAGCAGCACCGCCTTACCTTGGGGCACCGGGGAGCTGTTTTTT	CASSTALPWGTGELFF
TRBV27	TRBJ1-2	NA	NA	TGTGCCAGCAGTTTATTTTCCCGGAATCTGGGGGGCTACACCTTC	CASSLFSRNLGGYTF
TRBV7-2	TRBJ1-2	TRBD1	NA	TGTGCCAGCAGCTTATCAGGGGGACCTGGCGGCTACACCTTC	CASSLSGGPGGYTF
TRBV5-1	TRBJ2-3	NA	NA	TGCGCCAGCAGCTTGTTACAGGGCGGGACAGATACGCAGTATTTT	CASSLLQGGTDTQYF
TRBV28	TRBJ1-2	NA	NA	TGTGCCAGCAGAGACCTATCGAACTATGGCTACACCTTC	CASRDLSNYGYTF
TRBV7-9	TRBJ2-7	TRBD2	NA	TGTGCCAGCAGCTTAGCGGTTGATACTAGCGGCTACGAGCAGTACTTC	CASSLAVDTSGYEQYF
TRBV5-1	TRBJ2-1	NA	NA	TGCGCCAGCAGCCCGTTTGAGGCAGCCGCAAATGAGCAGTTCTTC	CASSPFEAAANEQFF
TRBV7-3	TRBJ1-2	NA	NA	TGTGCCAGCAGCGCAACAGGGTATGGCTACACCTTC	CASSATGYGYTF
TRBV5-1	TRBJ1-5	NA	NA	TGCGCCAGCAGCTTGGATCCCAGCGGAGGCAATCAGCCCCAGCATTTT	CASSLDPSGGNQPQHF
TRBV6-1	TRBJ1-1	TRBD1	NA	TGTGCCAGCAGACCAGCGAACAGGGGCCCGACTGAAGCTTTCTTT	CASRPANRGPTEAFF
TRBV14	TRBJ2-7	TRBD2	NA	TGTGCCAGCAGCCTAGGACTAGCGGGAACCTACGAGCAGTACTTC	CASSLGLAGTYEQYF
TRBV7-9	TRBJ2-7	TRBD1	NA	TGTGCCAGCAGCCCCTGGACAGGGACCTACGAGCAGTACTTC	CASSPWTGTYEQYF
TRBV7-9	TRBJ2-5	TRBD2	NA	TGTGCCAGCAGCTTAAGCGGGAGGGCCAGTGAGACCCAGTACTTC	CASSLSGRASETQYF
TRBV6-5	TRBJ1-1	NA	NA	TGTGCCAGCAGCACAAGGGTGTTGGCTTTCTTT	CASSTRVLAFF
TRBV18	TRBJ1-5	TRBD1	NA	TGTGCCAGCTCACCATCAACAGGGGGCGTCGATCAGCCCCAGCATTTT	CASSPSTGGVDQPQHF
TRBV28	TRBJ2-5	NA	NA	TGTGCCAGCAGTGTCTACAGGGACCAAGAGACCCAGTACTTC	CASSVYRDQETQYF
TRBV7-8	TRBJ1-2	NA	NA	TGTGCCAGCAGCTTAGTAGGGCCTAACTATGGCTACACCTTC	CASSLVGPNYGYTF
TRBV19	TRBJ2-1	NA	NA	TGTGCCAGTAGTATGGCTCTCCCTAGCAATGAGCAGTTCTTC	CASSMALPSNEQFF
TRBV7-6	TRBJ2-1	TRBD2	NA	TGTGCCAGCAGCTTAGGAGGAGCGGGAGGAAATGAGCAGTTCTTC	CASSLGGAGGNEQFF
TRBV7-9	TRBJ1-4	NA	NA	TGTGCCAGCAGCTTAGGGCCAGCAACTAATGAAAAACTGTTTTTT	CASSLGPATNEKLFF
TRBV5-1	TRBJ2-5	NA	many	TGCGCCAGCAGCTTGAACTCCCCCCAGTACTTC	CASSLNSPQYF